The clone carrying this T cell receptor beta chain occurred a few times. Its antigen is unidentified. This entry is derived from a study of blood T cells in healthy people across ages. Study-wide results and limits: Age showed a roughly linear inverse relationship with TCR beta diversity per million T cells.

Combining a sample-barcoded 5' primer with a J-beta primer mix, a second PCR ran for roughly 6 to 12 cycles. One entry per CDR3 protein results from TCRdb running MiXCR on the 5' RACE reads. Of 600,000 to 1,000,000 distinct CDR3 sequences in the sample, roughly 64% are singletons; the top ten hold roughly 22%. There are 18 residues in the CDR3. The trim removed 2 bases at V and 2 bases at J, leaving 12 bases unmatched. Germline CDR1 and CDR2: ENHRY and SYGVKD. The individuals who served as donors were healthy Caucasians living in Russia, aged roughly 6 to 95. This TCR was sampled from a man between 25 and 39 years old in good health. Specimen: blood. J is TRBJ2-5 and V is TRBV10-3, with TRBD2 matching 9 bases. The CDR3 bases are TGTGCCATCAGTGAGACTTACACAGCGGGGGGAACTCAAGAGACCCAGTACTTC. Translation: CAISETYTAGGTQETQYF.